One sample yielded the 30 T cell receptor beta chains listed below, sequenced in a study of T cells in narcolepsy (dated by TCRdb to 2017 to 2018). The library was made by the immunoSEQ multiplex PCR assay. TCRdb obtained this table from immuneACCESS and retained in-frame rearrangements with V and J assigned. These tables miss some clones; where compared with another copy, unresolved V genes account for less than half of the shortfall, and the remainder is unexplained. Present in this sample are roughly 30,000 clones, around 79% of which were seen just once. Clones ranked in the top ten supply 5% to 8.5% of the sample. Sequences were obtained from memory (CD45RA-) CD4+ T cells from blood. The cell subset or site label corresponds to: memory T cells sorted ex vivo from peripheral blood. The receptors come from a human donor in good health.

The CDR3 loop reads CASSATGSGANVLTF. For the CDR3, the DNA is TGTGCCAGCTCAGCGACAGGGTCTGGGGCCAACGTCCTGACTTTC. This chain uses TRBV18 with TRBJ2-6; 7 bases are shared with TRBD1. CDR3 size: 15 residues. Germline lookup yields CDR1 KGHSH and CDR2 LQKENI. Losses at the gene ends were 5 bases for V and 1 base for J; bases not matched to a gene: 2. The full variable domain, its missing parts supplied by reference TRBV18 and TRBJ2-6, is NAGVMQNPRHLVRRRGQEARLRCSPMKGHSHVYWYRQLPEEGLKFMVYLQKENIIDESGMPKERFSAEFPKEGPSILRIQQVVRGDSAAYFCASSATGSGANVLTFGAGSRLTVL.

This clone appeared a single time. This chain uses TRBV19 with TRBJ1-5; no reliable D call. Looked up from germline, CDR1 is LNHDA and CDR2 is SQIVND (reference sequence). The CDR3 covers 14 residues. V lost 7 bases and J lost 0, with 10 bases in between. CDR3 amino acids: CASTPRNSNQPQHF. As DNA, the CDR3 is TGTGCCAGTACCCCTAGGAATAGCAATCAGCCCCAGCATTTT.

J is TRBJ1-2 and V is TRBV4-1; D is uncertain. In germline, CDR1 is MGHRA, CDR2 YSYEKL. The CDR3 totals 14 residues. Trimming removed 0 bases at V and 5 bases at J, with 10 bases between. The CDR3, as DNA: TGCGCCAGCAGCCAAGAGGACCGCTTGTATGGCTACACCTTC. The encoded protein is CASSQEDRLYGYTF.

V gene TRBV5-4 combines with J gene TRBJ1-4; the D gene is possibly TRBD1 (5 bases). Germline CDR1 SGHNT, CDR2 YYREEE (reference sequence). The CDR3 is made up of 15 amino acids. Trimming removed 3 bases from V and 0 bases from J, with 9 bases in between. CDR3 protein: CASSSQGATNEKLFF. The DNA for the CDR3 is TGTGCCAGCAGCTCGCAGGGCGCAACTAATGAAAAACTGTTTTTT.

This sequence joins TRBV5-1 and TRBJ2-5, with 8 positions matching TRBD1. CDR3 length: 17 residues. CDR1 and CDR2 from the germline V gene are SGHRS and YFSETQ. Unmatched junction bases numbered 12, after V lost 0 bases and J lost 5 bases. CDR3 DNA: TGCGCCAGCAGCTTGGAAAGAACAGGGGGTATCTACGAGACCCAGTACTTC. This translates into CASSLERTGGIYETQYF.

This chain links TRBV6-1 with TRBJ2-5; D gene unclear. Germline loops: CDR1 MNHNS, CDR2 SASEGT. The CDR3 is made up of 12 amino acids. The V gene lost 4 bases and the J gene lost 7 bases, with 10 bases spanning the gap. The CDR3 DNA reads TGTGCCAGCAGTGCCTTGACTGTGACCCAGTACTTC. This gives the protein CASSALTVTQYF.

The rearrangement uses TRBV28 and TRBJ2-1; D is unresolved. The CDR3 covers 16 residues. Germline V gene sequence: CDR1 MDHEN, CDR2 SYDVKM. Trimming left V 5 bases short and J 6 bases short, with 20 bases between. CDR3 amino acids: CASSLIGHTLGNEQFF. CDR3 DNA: TGTGCCAGCAGTCTCATCGGGCACACGCTAGGCAATGAGCAGTTCTTC.

This chain links TRBV6-6 with TRBJ2-1, with TRBD1 as a possible D gene (6 bases). Germline CDR1 and CDR2: MNHNY and SVGAGI (reference sequence). This CDR3 comprises 15 residues. Trimming left V 4 bases short and J 6 bases short, with 16 bases between. In DNA, the CDR3 is TGTGCCAGCAGTTCCTTGGCCGGCAGGGGCAATGAGCAGTTCTTC. Amino acids: CASSSLAGRGNEQFF.

The chain recombines TRBV18 with TRBJ1-5, with D perhaps matching TRBD1 (6 bases). The V and J ends lost 8 bases and 7 bases respectively, with 15 bases between them. Germline V gene data show CDR1 as KGHSH and CDR2 as LQKENI. The CDR3 contains 13 residues. CDR3 residues: CASARGASQPQHF. DNA of the CDR3: TGTGCCAGCGCCAGGGGAGCAAGCCAGCCCCAGCATTTT.

The chain employs TRBV7-9 and TRBJ1-2; D might be TRBD1 (5 bases). This CDR3 is built from 17 residues. V dropped 5 bases and J dropped 4 bases, with 23 bases sitting between them. In germline, CDR1 is SEHNR, CDR2 FQNEAQ (reference sequence). The CDR3 coding sequence is TGTGCCAGCAGCACCCTCTCGGGGCAGGGAGGTCTCTATGGCTACACCTTC. Translation gives CASSTLSGQGGLYGYTF.

J is TRBJ1-1 and V is TRBV7-2; D is possibly TRBD1 (5 bases). Per the germline V gene, CDR1 is SGHTA and CDR2 is FQGNSA. This CDR3 is built from 16 residues. Trimming took 1 base from V and 1 from J, leaving 13 bases between them. The CDR3 reads CASSLVSGRGNTEAFF. The CDR3 bases are TGTGCCAGCAGCTTAGTGTCAGGGCGAGGGAACACTGAAGCTTTCTTT.

CDR3 sequence: CASSQDSGAFF. The CDR3 nucleotides are TGTGCCAGCAGCCAAGATTCCGGAGCTTTCTTT. The chain recombines TRBV4-2 with TRBJ1-1; D unclear. CDR1 LGHNA and CDR2 YNFKEQ come from the germline V gene. V shed 0 bases and J shed 10 bases, with 6 bases lying between them. The CDR3 runs 11 residues.

J is TRBJ1-3 and V is TRBV7-9, with 7 positions matching TRBD1. There are 15 residues in the CDR3. The germline V gene encodes CDR1 SEHNR and CDR2 FQNEAQ (reference sequence). After removal of 0 bases from V and 9 bases from J, the junction contained 8 bases not matched to a gene. CDR3 bases: TGTGCCAGCAGCTTAGCAGAGGGGGCGCAGACCACCATATATTTT. Translation: CASSLAEGAQTTIYF.

The chain combines TRBV28 with TRBJ1-4; weak D call: TRBD1 (6 bases). CDR1 and CDR2 from the germline V gene are MDHEN and SYDVKM. Trimming left V 2 bases short and J 1 base short, with 11 bases between. CDR3 length: 16 amino acids. The CDR3 loop reads CASSLGGAGTNEKLFF. As DNA, the CDR3 is TGTGCCAGCAGTTTAGGGGGGGCAGGAACTAATGAAAAACTGTTTTTT.

This chain connects TRBV18 to TRBJ2-3; D is ambiguous. The CDR3 consists of 15 residues. The germline V gene has CDR1 KGHSH and CDR2 LQKENI. Between the trimmed V and J ends, which lost 1 base and 0 bases, there was a span of 8 bases. Here the CDR3 DNA reads TGTGCCAGCTCACCACAGGGCTCTAGCACAGATACGCAGTATTTT. Its translation: CASSPQGSSTDTQYF. The entire variable domain, with the rest obtained from reference TRBV18 and TRBJ2-3, is as follows: NAGVMQNPRHLVRRRGQEARLRCSPMKGHSHVYWYRQLPEEGLKFMVYLQKENIIDESGMPKERFSAEFPKEGPSILRIQQVVRGDSAAYFCASSPQGSSTDTQYFGPGTRLTVL.

This clone has a handful of counts. The CDR3 loop reads CAISEEHRGQGYTF. Here the CDR3 DNA reads TGTGCCATCAGTGAGGAACACAGGGGGCAAGGCTACACCTTC. The V call is TRBV10-3, the J call TRBJ1-2; 9 nucleotides match TRBD1. The CDR3 covers 14 residues. Germline CDR1 is ENHRY and CDR2 is SYGVKD. The V segment lost 2 bases and the J segment 8 bases; nucleotides outside the gene matches: 6.

The chain recombines TRBV9 with TRBJ2-3, with a possible D match to TRBD2 (6 bases). Germline loops: CDR1 SGDLS, CDR2 YYNGEE. Trimming cost V 4 bases and J 8 bases, with 14 bases left between them. This CDR3 spans 13 amino acids. CDR3 region: CASSFGDGGTQYF. DNA of the CDR3: TGTGCCAGCAGCTTCGGGGACGGGGGTACGCAGTATTTT.

Judged by abundance, this clone is medium-sized. This chain connects TRBV19 to TRBJ2-4; D gene ambiguous. V was shortened by 2 bases and J by 4 bases, with 6 bases between the two germline ends. This CDR3 region has 13 residues. Germline values: CDR1 LNHDA, CDR2 SQIVND (reference sequence). CDR3: CASSIPPKNIQYF. Written as DNA, the CDR3 is TGTGCCAGTAGTATACCTCCAAAAAACATTCAGTACTTC.

The gene calls are TRBV4-1 and TRBJ1-5, with TRBD1 matching over 7 bases. V lost 1 base, J lost 4 bases, and 10 bases stayed unmatched. Germline CDR1 reads MGHRA; CDR2 reads YSYEKL. This CDR3 region has 17 residues. CDR3 DNA: TGCGCCAGCAGCCAAGGCCAGGGGGGGCTGCAAAATCAGCCCCAGCATTTT. This codes for CASSQGQGGLQNQPQHF.

The CDR3 sequence: CASRLWGNQPQHF. CDR3 DNA sequence: TGTGCCAGCAGGCTTTGGGGGAATCAGCCCCAGCATTTT. This chain uses TRBV6-6 with TRBJ1-5; D is perhaps TRBD1 (5 bases). The CDR3 is 13 residues long. Germline CDR1 reads MNHNY; CDR2 reads SVGAGI (reference sequence). Trimming removed 6 bases from V and 4 bases from J, with 10 bases in between.

The chain is built from TRBV5-1 and TRBJ2-5; 9 nucleotides agree with TRBD2. V dropped 0 bases and J dropped 5; count of bases not matched to a gene: 8. Per germline, CDR1 SGHRS and CDR2 YFSETQ. CDR3 length: 16 amino acids. This CDR3 reads CASSLAGGGASETQYF. The CDR3 DNA follows: TGCGCCAGCAGCTTGGCCGGCGGGGGGGCCTCTGAGACCCAGTACTTC.

This chain links TRBV30 with TRBJ2-7; 9 nucleotides match TRBD2. The CDR3 spans 15 residues. V dropped 5 bases and J dropped 2; count of bases not matched to a gene: 10. The V gene's germline CDR1 is GTSNPN and CDR2 SVGIG (reference sequence). In nucleotides, the CDR3 is TGTGCCTGGGGACCTCTAGCGGGGCGCACCTACGAGCAGTACTTC. Translating it yields CAWGPLAGRTYEQYF.

The CDR3 nucleotides read TGTGCCAGCAGCCTAAGGGGGACAGGGGGAAGTGAGCAGTACTTC. Translation gives CASSLRGTGGSEQYF. The chain has TRBV7-2 and TRBJ2-7; 11 positions agree with TRBD1. The ends lost 5 bases at V and 7 bases at J; junction bases unmatched: 10. CDR3 size: 15 residues. CDR1 SGHTA and CDR2 FQGNSA come from the germline V gene.

V and J are TRBV27 and TRBJ2-7; unclear D gene. This CDR3 contains 12 residues. V was cut by 6 bases and J by 4 bases, with 10 bases left in between. Germline-derived CDR1 and CDR2 are MNHEY and SMNVEV (reference sequence). For the CDR3, the DNA is TGTGCCAGCAGCCCCGGACGTTACGAGCAGTACTTC. As protein: CASSPGRYEQYF.

The CDR3 region has the DNA TGTGCCAGCAGGTACCTCACCGGTGGCTACACCTTC. Amino acids: CASRYLTGGYTF. V usage is TRBV28 and J usage is TRBJ1-2, with D hard to call. Deletions cut 6 bases from V and 7 bases from J, with 12 bases between. The CDR3 runs to 12 residues. Germline V gives CDR1 MDHEN, CDR2 SYDVKM.

The V call is TRBV5-4, the J call TRBJ1-1, with TRBD1 matching over 7 bases. Germline CDR1 reads SGHNT; CDR2 reads YYREEE (reference sequence). Trimming at V came to 5 bases and at J to 7 bases, leaving 17 bases not matched to a gene. The CDR3 is 16 amino acids. The CDR3 DNA sequence: TGTGCCAGCAGACGGGGGGGGCCGGGACAGAACTTTGAAGCTTTCTTT. Translation: CASRRGGPGQNFEAFF.

The chain links TRBV4-3 to TRBJ1-2; 11 positions agree with TRBD1. Per germline, CDR1 LGHNA and CDR2 YSLEER. Germline trimming cut 1 base from V and 4 bases from J; bases unmatched to any gene: 8. This CDR3 comprises 17 residues. The CDR3, as DNA: TGCGCCAGCAGCCAAGCCTGGGGACAGGGGGATGTCTATGGCTACACCTTC. This encodes CASSQAWGQGDVYGYTF.

CDR3 in amino acids: CASSGTSAGYSNQPQHF. CDR3 nucleotide sequence: TGTGCCAGCAGCGGGACGTCGGCGGGATATAGCAATCAGCCCCAGCATTTT. The V gene is TRBV9, the J gene TRBJ1-5; D is ambiguous. The CDR3 runs 17 residues. CDR1 and CDR2 (germline): SGDLS, YYNGEE. With 3 bases removed from V and 0 bases from J, the gap between germline ends came to 16 bases.

The rearrangement joins TRBV9 to TRBJ2-6; D unclear. The CDR3 loop spans 16 amino acids. V shed 1 base and J shed 4 bases, with 12 bases lying between them. The germline gives CDR1 SGDLS, CDR2 YYNGEE. The CDR3 protein is CASSVYGTGGANVLTF. The CDR3 region has the DNA TGTGCCAGCAGCGTATATGGCACCGGGGGGGCCAACGTCCTGACTTTC.

The chain has TRBV7-3 and TRBJ1-1; D is ambiguous. The germline V and J ends were trimmed by 1 base and 1 base, with 4 bases remaining between them. Germline V gene lookup returns CDR1 SGHTA and CDR2 FQGTGA. CDR3 length equals 13 residues. In DNA form, the CDR3 reads TGTGCCAGCAGCTTAAGAAAGAACACTGAAGCTTTCTTT. Residues: CASSLRKNTEAFF.